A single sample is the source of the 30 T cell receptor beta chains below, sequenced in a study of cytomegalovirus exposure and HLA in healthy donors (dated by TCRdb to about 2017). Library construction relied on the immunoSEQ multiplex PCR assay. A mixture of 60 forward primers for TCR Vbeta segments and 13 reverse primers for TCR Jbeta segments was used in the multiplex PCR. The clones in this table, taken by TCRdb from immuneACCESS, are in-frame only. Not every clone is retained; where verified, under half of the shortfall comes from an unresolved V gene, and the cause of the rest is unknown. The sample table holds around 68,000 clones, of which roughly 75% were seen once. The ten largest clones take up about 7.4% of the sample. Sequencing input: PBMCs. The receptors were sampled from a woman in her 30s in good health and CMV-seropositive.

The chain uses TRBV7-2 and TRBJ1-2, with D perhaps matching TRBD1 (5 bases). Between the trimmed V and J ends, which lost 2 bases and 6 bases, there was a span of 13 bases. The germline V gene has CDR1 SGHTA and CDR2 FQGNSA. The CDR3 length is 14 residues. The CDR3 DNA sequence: TGTGCCAGCAGCTTATTAGTACGGGGGAATGGCTACACCTTC. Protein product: CASSLLVRGNGYTF. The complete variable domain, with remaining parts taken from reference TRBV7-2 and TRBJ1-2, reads GAGVSQSPSNKVTEKGKDVELRCDPISGHTALYWYRQSLGQGLEFLIYFQGNSAPDKSGLPSDRFSAERTGGSVSTLTIQRTQQEDSAVYLCASSLLVRGNGYTFGSGTRLTVV.

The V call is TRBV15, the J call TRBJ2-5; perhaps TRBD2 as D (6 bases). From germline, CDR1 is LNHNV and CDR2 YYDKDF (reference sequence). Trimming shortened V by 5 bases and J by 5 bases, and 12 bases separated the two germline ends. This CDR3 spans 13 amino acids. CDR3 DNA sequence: TGTGCCACCAGCCTCCGACTAGTGGAGACCCAGTACTTC. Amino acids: CATSLRLVETQYF.

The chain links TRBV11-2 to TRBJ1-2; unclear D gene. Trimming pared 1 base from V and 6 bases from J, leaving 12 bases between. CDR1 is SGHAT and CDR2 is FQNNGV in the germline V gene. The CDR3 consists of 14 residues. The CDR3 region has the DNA TGTGCCAGCAGCTTAGCCCGGAGGAGAGATGGCTACACCTTC. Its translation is CASSLARRRDGYTF.

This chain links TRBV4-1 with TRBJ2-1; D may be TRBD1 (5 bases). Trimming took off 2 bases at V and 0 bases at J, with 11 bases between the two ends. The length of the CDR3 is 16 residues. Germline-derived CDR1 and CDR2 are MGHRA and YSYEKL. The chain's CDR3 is CASSQLQAYSYNEQFF. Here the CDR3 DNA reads TGCGCCAGCAGCCAATTACAGGCCTACTCCTACAATGAGCAGTTCTTC.

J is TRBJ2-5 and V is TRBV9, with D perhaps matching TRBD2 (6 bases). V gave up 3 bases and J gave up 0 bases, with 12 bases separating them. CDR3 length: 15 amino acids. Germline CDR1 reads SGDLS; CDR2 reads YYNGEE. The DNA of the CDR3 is TGTGCCAGCAGCGCCTCCGGGACTCACCAAGAGACCCAGTACTTC. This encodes CASSASGTHQETQYF.

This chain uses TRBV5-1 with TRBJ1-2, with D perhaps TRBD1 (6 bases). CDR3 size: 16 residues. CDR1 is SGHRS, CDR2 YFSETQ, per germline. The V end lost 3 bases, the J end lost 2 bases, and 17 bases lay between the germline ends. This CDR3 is CASSSGHLGRNYGYTF. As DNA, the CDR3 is TGCGCCAGCAGCTCGGGACATCTGGGTAGGAACTATGGCTACACCTTC.

The CDR3 spells CASVRGGKDTQYF. The CDR3 DNA sequence: TGTGCCAGCGTGCGGGGAGGAAAAGATACGCAGTATTTT. This chain connects TRBV7-9 to TRBJ2-3; D might be TRBD2 (6 bases). The V end was cut by 8 bases, the J end by 5 bases, with 14 bases between. CDR1 is SEHNR and CDR2 is FQNEAQ in the germline V gene (reference sequence). The CDR3 consists of 13 residues.

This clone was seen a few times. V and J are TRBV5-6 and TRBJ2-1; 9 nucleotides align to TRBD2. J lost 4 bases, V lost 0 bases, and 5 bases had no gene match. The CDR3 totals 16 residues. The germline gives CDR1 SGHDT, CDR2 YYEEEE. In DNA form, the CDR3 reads TGTGCCAGCAGCTTGGGCTCTAGCGGGAAATACAATGAGCAGTTCTTC. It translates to CASSLGSSGKYNEQFF.

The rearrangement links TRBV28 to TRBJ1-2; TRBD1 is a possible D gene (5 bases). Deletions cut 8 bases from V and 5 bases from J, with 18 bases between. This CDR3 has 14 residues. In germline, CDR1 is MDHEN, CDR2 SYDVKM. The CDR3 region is CASLSWVSGYGYTF. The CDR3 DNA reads TGTGCCAGCCTGAGTTGGGTTTCAGGGTATGGCTACACCTTC.

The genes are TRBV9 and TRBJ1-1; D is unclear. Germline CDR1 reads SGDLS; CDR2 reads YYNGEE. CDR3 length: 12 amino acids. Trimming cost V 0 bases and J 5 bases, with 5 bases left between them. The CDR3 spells CASSVAGTEAFF. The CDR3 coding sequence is TGTGCCAGCAGCGTAGCGGGGACTGAAGCTTTCTTT. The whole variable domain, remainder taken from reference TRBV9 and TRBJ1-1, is DSGVTQTPKHLITATGQRVTLRCSPRSGDLSVYWYQQSLDQGLQFLIQYYNGEERAKGNILERFSAQQFPDLHSELNLSSLELGDSALYFCASSVAGTEAFFGQGTRLTVV.

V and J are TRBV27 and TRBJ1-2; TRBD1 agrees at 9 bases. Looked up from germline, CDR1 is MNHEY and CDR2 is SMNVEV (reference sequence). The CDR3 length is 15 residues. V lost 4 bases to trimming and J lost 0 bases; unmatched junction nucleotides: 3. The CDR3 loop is CASSSRQGANYGYTF. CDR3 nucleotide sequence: TGTGCCAGCAGTTCACGACAGGGGGCTAACTATGGCTACACCTTC.

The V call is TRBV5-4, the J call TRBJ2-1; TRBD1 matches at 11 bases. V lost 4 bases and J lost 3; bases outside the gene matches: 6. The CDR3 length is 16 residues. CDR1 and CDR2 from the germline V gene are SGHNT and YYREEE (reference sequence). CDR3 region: CASSRRDRGSYNEQFF. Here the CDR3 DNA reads TGTGCCAGCAGCCGCCGGGACAGGGGGAGCTACAATGAGCAGTTCTTC.

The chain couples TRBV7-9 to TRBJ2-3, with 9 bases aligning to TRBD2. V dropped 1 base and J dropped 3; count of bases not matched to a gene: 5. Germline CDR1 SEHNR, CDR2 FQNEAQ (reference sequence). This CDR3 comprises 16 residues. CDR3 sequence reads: CASSLGGLARTDTQYF. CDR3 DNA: TGTGCCAGCAGCTTAGGTGGACTAGCGAGAACAGATACGCAGTATTTT.

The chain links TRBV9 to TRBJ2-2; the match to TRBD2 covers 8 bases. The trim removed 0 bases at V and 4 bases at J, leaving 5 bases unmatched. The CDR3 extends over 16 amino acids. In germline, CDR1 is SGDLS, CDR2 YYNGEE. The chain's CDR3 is CASSVGSGRGTGELFF. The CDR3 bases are TGTGCCAGCAGCGTAGGAAGCGGGAGAGGCACCGGGGAGCTGTTTTTT.

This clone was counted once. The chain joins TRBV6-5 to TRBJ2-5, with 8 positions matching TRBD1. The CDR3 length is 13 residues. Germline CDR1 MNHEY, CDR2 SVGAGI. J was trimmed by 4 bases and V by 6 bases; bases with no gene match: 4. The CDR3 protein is CASRSRGPETQYF. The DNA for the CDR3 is TGTGCCAGCAGGAGCAGGGGGCCAGAGACCCAGTACTTC.

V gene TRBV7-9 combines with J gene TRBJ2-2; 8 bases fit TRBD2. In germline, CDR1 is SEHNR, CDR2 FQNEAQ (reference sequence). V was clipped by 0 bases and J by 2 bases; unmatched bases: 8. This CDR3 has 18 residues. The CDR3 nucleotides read TGTGCCAGCAGCTTAGCCCGCCTGGGACTAGGCAACACCGGGGAGCTGTTTTTT. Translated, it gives CASSLARLGLGNTGELFF.

CDR3 coding DNA: TGTGCCAGCAGCTTGGACTGGGACAGGGTGACGGATGAGCAGTTCTTC. Encoded protein: CASSLDWDRVTDEQFF. J is TRBJ2-1 and V is TRBV5-5; 9 bases agree with TRBD1. V was clipped by 0 bases and J by 8 bases; unmatched bases: 9. CDR1 and CDR2 (germline): SGHKS, YYEKEE (reference sequence). CDR3 length equals 16 residues.

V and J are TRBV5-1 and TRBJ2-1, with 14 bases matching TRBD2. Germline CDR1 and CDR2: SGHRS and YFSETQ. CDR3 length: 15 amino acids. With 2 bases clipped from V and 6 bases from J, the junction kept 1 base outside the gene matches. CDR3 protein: CASSFGLAGGNEQFF. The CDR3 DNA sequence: TGCGCCAGCAGCTTCGGACTAGCGGGAGGCAATGAGCAGTTCTTC.

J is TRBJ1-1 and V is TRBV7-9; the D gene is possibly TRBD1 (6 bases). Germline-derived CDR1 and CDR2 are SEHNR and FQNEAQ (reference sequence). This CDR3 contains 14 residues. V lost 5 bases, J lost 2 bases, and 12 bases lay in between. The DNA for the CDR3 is TGTGCCAGCAGCGTTAACAGGGAAAACACTGAAGCTTTCTTT. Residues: CASSVNRENTEAFF. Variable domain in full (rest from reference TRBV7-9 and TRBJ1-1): DTGVSQNPRHKITKRGQNVTFRCDPISEHNRLYWYRQTLGQGPEFLTYFQNEAQLEKSRLLSDRFSAERPKGSFSTLEIQRTEQGDSAMYLCASSVNRENTEAFFGQGTRLTVV.

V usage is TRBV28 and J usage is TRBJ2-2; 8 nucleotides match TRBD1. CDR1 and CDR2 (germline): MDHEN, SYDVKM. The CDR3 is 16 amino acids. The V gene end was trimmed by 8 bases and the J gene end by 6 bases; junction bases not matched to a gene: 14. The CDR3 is CASGPLRQGFAGELFF. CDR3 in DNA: TGTGCCAGCGGACCCTTGCGACAGGGGTTTGCCGGGGAGCTGTTTTTT.

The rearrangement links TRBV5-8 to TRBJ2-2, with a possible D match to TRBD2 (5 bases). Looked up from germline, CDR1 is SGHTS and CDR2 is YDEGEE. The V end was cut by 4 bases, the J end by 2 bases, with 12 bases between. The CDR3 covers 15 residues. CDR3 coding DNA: TGTGCCAGCAGCCGAGAGACGGGAAACACCGGGGAGCTGTTTTTT. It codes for CASSRETGNTGELFF.

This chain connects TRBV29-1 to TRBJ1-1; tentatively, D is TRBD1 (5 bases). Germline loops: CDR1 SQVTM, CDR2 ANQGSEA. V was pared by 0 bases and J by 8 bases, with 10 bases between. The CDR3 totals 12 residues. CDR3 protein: CSVEDRGSEAFF. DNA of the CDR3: TGCAGCGTTGAAGATCGGGGGTCGGAAGCTTTCTTT.

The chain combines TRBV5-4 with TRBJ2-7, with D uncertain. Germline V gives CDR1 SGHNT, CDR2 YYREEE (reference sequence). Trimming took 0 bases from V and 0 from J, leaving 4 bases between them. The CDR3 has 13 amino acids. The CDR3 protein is CASSLGASYEQYF. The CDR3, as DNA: TGTGCCAGCAGCTTGGGGGCCTCCTACGAGCAGTACTTC.

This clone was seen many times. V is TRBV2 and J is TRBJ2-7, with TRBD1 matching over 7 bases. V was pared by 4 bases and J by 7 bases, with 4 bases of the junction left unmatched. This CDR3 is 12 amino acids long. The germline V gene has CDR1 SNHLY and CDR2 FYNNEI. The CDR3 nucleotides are TGTGCCAGCAGTGTCGAGACAGGGGAGCAGTACTTC. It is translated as CASSVETGEQYF. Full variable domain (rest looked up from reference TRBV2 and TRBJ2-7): EPEVTQTPSHQVTQMGQEVILRCVPISNHLYFYWYRQILGQKVEFLVSFYNNEISEKSEIFDDQFSVERPDGSNFTLKIRSTKLEDSAMYFCASSVETGEQYFGPGTRLTVT.

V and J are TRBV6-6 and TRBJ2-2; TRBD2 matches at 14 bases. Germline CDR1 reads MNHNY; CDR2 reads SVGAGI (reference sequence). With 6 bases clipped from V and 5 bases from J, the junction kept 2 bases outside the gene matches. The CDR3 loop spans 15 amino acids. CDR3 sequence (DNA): TGTGCCAGCAGGGGACTAGCGGGAGTAACCGGGGAGCTGTTTTTT. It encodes CASRGLAGVTGELFF.

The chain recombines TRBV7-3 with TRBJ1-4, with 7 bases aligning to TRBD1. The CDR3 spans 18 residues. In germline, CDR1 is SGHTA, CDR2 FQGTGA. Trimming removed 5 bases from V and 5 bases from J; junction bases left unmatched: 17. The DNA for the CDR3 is TGTGCCAGCAGCCCCCCGACAGGGCCCCTAAAACCAAATGAAAAACTGTTTTTT. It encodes CASSPPTGPLKPNEKLFF.

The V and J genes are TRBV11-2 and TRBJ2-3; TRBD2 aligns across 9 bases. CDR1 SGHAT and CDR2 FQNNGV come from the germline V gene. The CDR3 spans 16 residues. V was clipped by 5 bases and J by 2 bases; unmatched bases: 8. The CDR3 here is CASSETSGRPTDTQYF. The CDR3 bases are TGTGCCAGCAGCGAAACAAGCGGGAGGCCCACAGATACGCAGTATTTT.

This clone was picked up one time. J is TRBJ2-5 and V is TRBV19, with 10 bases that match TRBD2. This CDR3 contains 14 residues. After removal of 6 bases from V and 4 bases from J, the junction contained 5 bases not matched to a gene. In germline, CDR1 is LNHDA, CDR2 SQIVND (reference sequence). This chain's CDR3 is CASRAASGGETQYF. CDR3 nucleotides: TGTGCCAGTAGGGCGGCTAGCGGGGGAGAGACCCAGTACTTC. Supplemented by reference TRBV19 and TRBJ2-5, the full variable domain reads DGGITQSPKYLFRKEGQNVTLSCEQNLNHDAMYWYRQDPGQGLRLIYYSQIVNDFQKGDIAEGYSVSREKKESFPLTVTSAQKNPTAFYLCASRAASGGETQYFGPGTRLLVL.

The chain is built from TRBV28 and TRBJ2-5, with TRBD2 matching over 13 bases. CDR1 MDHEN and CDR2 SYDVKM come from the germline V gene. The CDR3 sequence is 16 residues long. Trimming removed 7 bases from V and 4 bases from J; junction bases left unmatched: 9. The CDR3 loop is CASISGLAGAGETQYF. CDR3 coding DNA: TGTGCCAGCATCTCTGGACTAGCGGGAGCAGGAGAGACCCAGTACTTC.

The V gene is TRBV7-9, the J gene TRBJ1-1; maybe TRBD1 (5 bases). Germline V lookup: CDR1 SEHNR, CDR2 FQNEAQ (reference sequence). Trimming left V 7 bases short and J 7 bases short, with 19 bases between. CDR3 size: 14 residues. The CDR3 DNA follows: TGTGCCAGCAACCAACAGGACATAGACCTTGAAGCTTTCTTT. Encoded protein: CASNQQDIDLEAFF.